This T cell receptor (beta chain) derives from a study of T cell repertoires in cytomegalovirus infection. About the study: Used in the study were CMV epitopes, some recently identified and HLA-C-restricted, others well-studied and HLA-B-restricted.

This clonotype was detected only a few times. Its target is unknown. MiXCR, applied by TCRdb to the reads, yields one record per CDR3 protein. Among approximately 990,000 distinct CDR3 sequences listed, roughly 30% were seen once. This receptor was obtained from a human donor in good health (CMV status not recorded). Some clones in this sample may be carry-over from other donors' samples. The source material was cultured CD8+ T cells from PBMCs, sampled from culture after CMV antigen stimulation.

CDR3 coding DNA: TGTGCTTCTGACACCCCTTACGGGACAGGACACTCTGGAAACACCATATATTTT. This codes for CASDTPYGTGHSGNTIYF. The V call is TRBV12-5, the J call TRBJ1-3; 8 bases match TRBD1. The V and J ends lost 11 bases and 0 bases, in that order; junction bases with no gene match: 18. Germline CDR1 reads LGHNT; CDR2 reads FRNRAP. This CDR3 comprises 18 residues.